Listed below are T cell receptor beta chains from one sample, sequenced in a study of radiation and T cells in renal cell carcinoma. The method was immunoSEQ multiplex PCR; TCRdb's version includes in-frame clones alone and lacks a portion of them. The table lists about 60,000 clones, 70% to 80% of them singletons. The sequencing here drew on blood, taken from a patient whose treatment included radiotherapy and nephrectomy. The source is a man aged 55 to 70 with renal cell carcinoma. Each CDR3 is given with its conserved first and last residue. Fields, in order: D gene, V gene, J gene, clone size, CDR3 DNA, CDR3 protein. D genes are given only for firm matches. Size tells how often a clone was seen (once, few, many) or the class of an expanded clone, and some rows leave it out.

>-|TRBV29-1|TRBJ1-2|-
TGCAGCGTTGAGCACAACGGCTACACCTTC
CSVEHNGYTF
>TRBD1|TRBV5-1|TRBJ1-1|-
TGCGCCAGCAGCTTGGAGGGGGCGGGACGGACGATGAACACTGAAGCTTTCTTT
CASSLEGAGRTMNTEAFF
>TRBD1|TRBV11-1|TRBJ1-1|few
TGTGCCAGCAGCCCATTGTCGGGGACAGCACTAATGAACACTGAAGCTTTCTTT
CASSPLSGTALMNTEAFF
>TRBD2|TRBV30|TRBJ2-5|once
TGTGCCTGGAGTGAGCGGGGGGAGACCCAGTACTTC
CAWSERGETQYF
>-|TRBV27|TRBJ2-2|-
TGTGCCAGCAGTTTATCCCCAGACAGTTCCACCGGGGAGCTGTTTTTT
CASSLSPDSSTGELFF
>-|TRBV7-9|TRBJ1-1|-
TGTGCCAGCAGCTCAGTGGGGGGTTCAAACACTGAAGCTTTCTTT
CASSSVGGSNTEAFF
>TRBD1|TRBV30|TRBJ1-5|-
TGTGCCTGGAGCCGACTAGACAGGGGAGGGGATAGCAATCAGCCCCAGCATTTT
CAWSRLDRGGDSNQPQHF
>-|TRBV5-6|TRBJ1-2|-
TGTGCCAGCAGCTTGGTGGATGTAACTAACTATGGCTACACCTTC
CASSLVDVTNYGYTF
>TRBD1|TRBV10-3|TRBJ1-2|-
TGTGCCATCAAAGAGGGTACAGGGGGCAGTGCCTATGGCTACACCTTC
CAIKEGTGGSAYGYTF
>-|TRBV5-6|TRBJ2-6|-
TGTGCCAGCAGCTTGGTAGGGGCCGGGGCCAACGTCCTGACTTTC
CASSLVGAGANVLTF
>-|TRBV10-3|TRBJ2-5|-
TGTGCCATCAGTGATACAGACCAAGAGACCCAGTACTTC
CAISDTDQETQYF